The rows below give T cell receptor beta chains drawn from one sample of a study of neurological immune-mediated disorders. MiXCR was run by TCRdb on the 5' RACE reads, yielding one entry per CDR3 protein. Seen here are roughly 48,000 distinct CDR3 sequences, 9.5% to 15% observed once, and the top ten hold 9%. The sequencing input was PBMCs. These receptor sequences come from a male donor with HTLV-1-associated myelopathy (HAM/TSP). Each CDR3 is given with its conserved first and last residue. Fields, in order: J gene, clone size, D gene, V gene, CDR3 protein, CDR3 DNA. D genes are given only for firm matches. Rows give clone size only sometimes, using once, few, many, or a class for an expanded clone.

TRBJ1-1,many,NA,TRBV7-6,CASSSAQNTEAFF,TGTGCCAGCAGCTCGGCCCAGAACACTGAAGCTTTCTTT
TRBJ1-6,many,NA,TRBV5-6,CASSFGRVNSPLHF,TGTGCCAGCAGCTTTGGACGGGTTAATTCACCCCTCCACTTT
TRBJ2-7,many,NA,TRBV5-1,CASSSQVTYEQYF,TGCGCCAGCAGCTCGCAGGTAACCTACGAGCAGTACTTC
TRBJ2-2,NA,NA,TRBV7-6,CASSLGDVNTGELFF,TGTGCCAGCAGCTTAGGAGATGTTAACACCGGGGAGCTGTTTTTT
TRBJ2-5,many,TRBD1,TRBV5-1,CASSLVQGVAETQYF,TGCGCCAGCAGCTTGGTACAGGGGGTGGCAGAGACCCAGTACTTC
TRBJ1-4,medium-sized,TRBD1,TRBV5-1,CASSLRPQGALEKLFF,TGCGCCAGCAGCTTGAGGCCACAGGGGGCGTTAGAAAAACTGTTTTTT
TRBJ1-2,many,NA,TRBV10-3,CAISVLAAGENGYTF,TGTGCCATCAGTGTGTTGGCGGCCGGGGAGAATGGCTACACCTTC
TRBJ2-1,many,TRBD2,TRBV7-2,CASSLASGGRGEQFF,TGTGCCAGCAGCTTAGCCAGCGGGGGGCGGGGTGAGCAGTTCTTC
TRBJ1-1,many,NA,TRBV5-1,CASSLPTATEAFF,TGCGCCAGCAGCCTGCCGACGGCGACTGAAGCTTTCTTT
TRBJ1-1,many,TRBD1,TRBV6-1,CASRDRGNTEAFF,TGTGCCAGCAGAGACAGGGGGAACACTGAAGCTTTCTTT
TRBJ2-3,many,NA,TRBV7-2,CASSLVTGSTDTQYF,TGTGCCAGCAGCTTAGTTACAGGAAGCACAGATACGCAGTATTTT
TRBJ2-1,many,NA,TRBV2,CASSATTGVMRNEQFF,TGTGCCAGCAGTGCGACGACTGGGGTAATGAGGAATGAGCAGTTCTTC
TRBJ2-3,NA,NA,TRBV4-3,CASSQEASVDFTDTQYF,TGCGCCAGCAGCCAAGAAGCATCCGTGGATTTCACAGATACGCAGTATTTT
TRBJ1-3,many,NA,TRBV2,CASSGGFSGNTIYF,TGTGCCAGCAGTGGGGGATTCTCTGGAAACACCATATATTTT
TRBJ1-5,many,NA,TRBV5-1,CASSSSGLDQPQHF,TGCGCCAGCAGCTCCTCCGGGCTGGATCAGCCCCAGCATTTT
TRBJ2-7,many,TRBD1,TRBV7-2,CASRRTGSSYEQYF,TGTGCCAGCAGGCGGACAGGGTCATCCTACGAGCAGTACTTC
TRBJ1-2,many,NA,TRBV6-5,CASSYLAGGDYGYTF,TGTGCCAGCAGTTACCTGGCCGGGGGGGACTATGGCTACACCTTC
TRBJ2-7,many,NA,TRBV14,CASSQDGHSPYEQYF,TGTGCCAGCAGCCAAGATGGGCACAGTCCCTACGAGCAGTACTTC
TRBJ2-4,many,NA,TRBV20-1,CSAADPVAKNIQYF,TGCAGTGCAGCTGACCCCGTAGCCAAAAACATTCAGTACTTC
TRBJ2-1,many,TRBD2,TRBV7-2,CASSRQGGRNNEQFF,TGTGCCAGCAGCCGGCAGGGAGGGCGGAACAATGAGCAGTTCTTC
TRBJ2-7,many,NA,TRBV12-3/TRBV12-4,CASSFQGTISYEQYF,TGTGCCAGCAGTTTCCAGGGCACCATCTCCTACGAGCAGTACTTC
TRBJ1-6,NA,TRBD1,TRBV28,CASSFFDRDYNSPLHF,TGTGCCAGCAGTTTCTTCGACAGGGACTATAATTCACCCCTCCACTTT
TRBJ2-2,many,TRBD2,TRBV27,CASSLVSGGTGELFF,TGTGCCAGCAGTTTAGTAAGCGGGGGGACCGGGGAGCTGTTTTTT
TRBJ1-5,many,NA,TRBV5-1,CASSLGAGDGQPQHF,TGCGCCAGCAGCTTGGGAGCGGGGGACGGCCAGCCCCAGCATTTT
TRBJ1-1,medium-sized,NA,TRBV20-1,CSARRAGTEAFF,TGCAGTGCTAGAAGAGCGGGGACTGAAGCTTTCTTT
TRBJ2-2,many,TRBD2,TRBV4-3,CASSTTSRELFF,TGCGCCAGCAGCACGACTAGCCGGGAGCTGTTTTTT
TRBJ2-7,many,TRBD2,TRBV6-5,CASSDRVGGSYEQYF,TGTGCCAGCAGTGACCGGGTGGGGGGGTCCTACGAGCAGTACTTC
TRBJ1-2,NA,NA,TRBV27,CASSRDINYGYTF,TGTGCCAGCAGCCGAGACATTAACTATGGCTACACCTTC
TRBJ2-5,many,TRBD1,TRBV29-1,CSVGQGWGTQYF,TGCAGCGTTGGACAGGGATGGGGGACCCAGTACTTC
TRBJ1-2,many,TRBD1,TRBV5-6,CASSWDRVWDGYTF,TGTGCCAGCAGCTGGGACAGGGTTTGGGATGGCTACACCTTC
TRBJ1-6,NA,NA,TRBV27,CASAVVQAAPLHF,TGTGCCAGCGCCGTCGTCCAGGCTGCACCCCTCCACTTT
TRBJ2-7,many,NA,TRBV5-1,CASSWRGGGYEQYF,TGCGCCAGCAGCTGGAGGGGAGGTGGCTACGAGCAGTACTTC
TRBJ1-2,many,NA,TRBV6-2/TRBV6-3,CASTDGGEDGYTF,TGTGCCAGCACCGACGGCGGGGAAGATGGCTACACCTTC
TRBJ1-2,many,NA,TRBV5-1,CASSGNFYGYTF,TGCGCCAGCAGCGGTAACTTCTATGGCTACACCTTC
TRBJ2-3,many,NA,TRBV6-4,CASSKGGATDTQYF,TGTGCCAGCAGTAAAGGCGGGGCCACAGATACGCAGTATTTT
TRBJ2-3,NA,TRBD2,TRBV5-5,CASSLNGGASDTQYF,TGTGCCAGCAGCCTCAACGGGGGGGCATCGGATACGCAGTATTTT
TRBJ2-6,many,NA,TRBV7-9,CASSKRSSGANVLTF,TGTGCCAGCAGCAAACGGAGCTCTGGGGCCAACGTCCTGACTTTC
TRBJ2-1,many,NA,TRBV5-1,CASSLASVGHEQFF,TGCGCCAGCAGCTTGGCCAGTGTGGGGCATGAGCAGTTCTTC
TRBJ2-1,many,TRBD2,TRBV20-1,CSARDHSGGFNEQFF,TGCAGTGCTAGAGATCACAGCGGGGGTTTCAATGAGCAGTTCTTC
TRBJ2-1,many,TRBD2,TRBV6-6,CASSQQLAGLGEQFF,TGTGCCAGCAGTCAACAACTAGCGGGGCTGGGTGAGCAGTTCTTC
TRBJ2-1,many,TRBD1,TRBV10-3,CAIRTGVGSNEQFF,TGTGCCATCAGGACAGGGGTTGGGTCAAATGAGCAGTTCTTC
TRBJ1-1,many,NA,TRBV20-1,CSTGQMNTEAFF,TGCAGTACCGGACAGATGAACACTGAAGCTTTCTTT
TRBJ2-7,many,TRBD1,TRBV20-1,CSASRQGLVFGQYF,TGCAGTGCTTCGCGACAGGGGTTAGTGTTCGGGCAGTACTTC
TRBJ1-2,many,NA,TRBV7-2,CASSPQRAANYGYTF,TGTGCCAGCAGTCCCCAGCGCGCTGCTAACTATGGCTACACCTTC
TRBJ1-2,many,TRBD1,TRBV12-3/TRBV12-4,CASSIQGGYYGYTF,TGTGCCAGCAGCATCCAGGGGGGTTACTATGGCTACACCTTC
TRBJ1-1,many,NA,TRBV7-2,CASSLVQVEAFF,TGTGCCAGCAGCTTAGTTCAGGTGGAAGCTTTCTTT
TRBJ1-6,many,NA,TRBV20-1,CSARFRGSPLHF,TGCAGTGCTAGATTCAGGGGTTCACCCCTCCACTTT
TRBJ2-7,many,TRBD1,TRBV20-1,CSARSRDRVSSYEQYF,TGCAGTGCTAGATCGAGGGACAGGGTGAGCTCCTACGAGCAGTACTTC
TRBJ2-4,many,NA,TRBV2,CASVGAVIQYF,TGTGCCAGCGTAGGGGCCGTCATTCAGTACTTC
TRBJ2-5,many,TRBD2,TRBV7-6,CASSPNSGGAETQYF,TGTGCCAGCAGCCCCAATAGCGGGGGGGCGGAGACCCAGTACTTC
TRBJ2-3,many,TRBD2,TRBV24-1,CATSDPGLAGDTDTQYF,TGTGCCACCAGTGATCCGGGACTAGCGGGGGACACAGATACGCAGTATTTT
TRBJ2-3,many,NA,TRBV5-5,CASSLRMPTDTQYF,TGTGCCAGCAGCTTGAGAATGCCCACAGATACGCAGTATTTT